Each of the 10 T cell receptor beta chains below was sequenced from the same sample in a study of T-cell memory formation after mild COVID-19. TCRdb analysed the 5' RACE reads with MiXCR anew, one entry per CDR3 protein. This sample has 75,000 to 90,000 distinct CDR3 sequences, with 14% found just once. Specimen: PBMCs or a T cell subset sorted from them (not recorded which). The receptors stem from an adult woman who had mild COVID-19 (a few samples of this study predate the infection). Cell type and time point are not known.

This chain connects TRBV15 to TRBJ2-1; TRBD1 aligns across 10 bases. The germline CDR1 and CDR2 sequences are LNHNV and YYDKDF (reference sequence). V shed 1 base, J shed 3 bases, and the junction held 3 bases outside the gene matches. The CDR3 spans 16 residues. CDR3 DNA: TGTGCCACCAGCAGAGGGACAGGGGGAAACTACAATGAGCAGTTCTTC. It specifies CATSRGTGGNYNEQFF. The full variable domain, rest sourced from reference TRBV15 and TRBJ2-1, is DAMVIQNPRYQVTQFGKPVTLSCSQTLNHNVMYWYQQKSSQAPKLLFHYYDKDFNNEADTPDNFQSRRPNTSFCFLDIRSPGLGDTAMYLCATSRGTGGNYNEQFFGPGTRLTVL.

This clonotype was picked up a small number of times. This chain joins TRBV12-3 or TRBV12-4 and TRBJ2-1, with 12 positions matching TRBD2. V trimming: 5 bases; J trimming: 8 bases; junction bases outside the gene matches: 7. The CDR3 is made up of 15 amino acids. The CDR3: CASSDLAGGRDEQFF. CDR3 nucleotides: TGTGCCAGCAGTGATCTAGCGGGGGGGCGGGATGAGCAGTTCTTC.

This clonotype occurred a few times. The chain has TRBV6-5 and TRBJ1-2; a weak D match, TRBD1 (5 bases). CDR1 is MNHEY and CDR2 is SVGAGI in the germline V gene. Trimming shortened V by 2 bases and J by 2 bases, and 6 bases separated the two germline ends. The CDR3 runs to 13 residues. The CDR3 DNA follows: TGTGCCAGCAGTTACGGGGCGAACTATGGCTACACCTTC. It is translated as CASSYGANYGYTF.

This clonotype was seen a few times. The chain couples TRBV9 to TRBJ2-3; 10 nucleotides match TRBD2. J lost 1 base, V lost 0 bases, and 8 bases had no gene match. This CDR3 spans 18 amino acids. From germline, CDR1 is SGDLS and CDR2 YYNGEE. The CDR3 sequence is CASSVETSGNPGTDTQYF. The CDR3 region has the DNA TGTGCCAGCAGCGTAGAAACTAGCGGGAATCCTGGCACAGATACGCAGTATTTT.

This clonotype was found many times. This sequence joins TRBV6-5 and TRBJ2-1; the D gene is possibly TRBD1 (5 bases). Trimming removed 4 bases at V and 4 bases at J, with 8 bases between. The CDR3 is made up of 13 amino acids. Germline lookup yields CDR1 MNHEY and CDR2 SVGAGI. The CDR3 loop is CASSFDRYNEQFF. The CDR3 bases are TGTGCCAGCAGTTTCGACAGATACAATGAGCAGTTCTTC.

The J gene is TRBJ2-1, the V gene TRBV4-3; 7 bases match TRBD2. The CDR3 runs 15 residues. The ends lost 4 bases at V and 8 bases at J; junction bases unmatched: 11. Germline loops: CDR1 LGHNA, CDR2 YSLEER. The CDR3 sequence: CASSPDGLGIDEQFF. The CDR3 coding sequence is TGCGCCAGCAGCCCGGACGGACTAGGGATCGATGAGCAGTTCTTC.

This clonotype was detected a few times. V and J are TRBV20-1 and TRBJ2-3; D remains unclear. The CDR3 runs to 14 residues. The V gene's germline CDR1 is DFQATT and CDR2 SNEGSKA (reference sequence). V was pared by 0 bases and J by 2 bases, with 9 bases between. CDR3 amino acids: CSAREARYTDTQYF. The CDR3 coding sequence is TGCAGTGCTAGAGAGGCTAGATACACAGATACGCAGTATTTT.

J is TRBJ2-3 and V is TRBV21-1; whether TRBD1, the table's D call, matches the DNA was not checked. TRBV21-1 is given as a pseudogene. This CDR3 has 17 residues. CDR3 coding DNA: TGTGCCAGCAGCAAAGTAAAAGGGGGCCGTTGCACAGATACGCAGTATTTT. Translation: CASSKVKGGRCTDTQYF.

This clonotype turned up a few times. The rearrangement uses TRBV5-1 and TRBJ2-7; D could derive from TRBD1 or TRBD2 (5 bases each). Trimming stripped 4 bases from V and 3 bases from J, with 11 bases between. The germline gives CDR1 SGHRS, CDR2 YFSETQ. The CDR3 is 13 residues long. CDR3 nucleotide sequence: TGCGCCAGCAGCGACGAGGGGTTCTACGAGCAGTACTTC. Its translation: CASSDEGFYEQYF.

Only a few counts were recorded for this clonotype. This chain connects TRBV7-3 to TRBJ2-7; tentative D call: TRBD1 (6 bases). The V end was cut by 0 bases, the J end by 4 bases, with 16 bases between. This CDR3 has 16 amino acids. CDR1 and CDR2 from the germline V gene are SGHTA and FQGTGA. In nucleotides, the CDR3 is TGTGCCAGCAGCTTAACGAGGTTTCAGGGGATGTACGAGCAGTACTTC. Amino acids: CASSLTRFQGMYEQYF. Combining the CDR3 with reference TRBV7-3 and TRBJ2-7 gives the whole variable domain GAGVSQTPSNKVTEKGKYVELRCDPISGHTALYWYRQSLGQGPEFLIYFQGTGAADDSGLPNDRFFAVRPEGSVSTLKIQRTERGDSAVYLCASSLTRFQGMYEQYFGPGTRLTVT.